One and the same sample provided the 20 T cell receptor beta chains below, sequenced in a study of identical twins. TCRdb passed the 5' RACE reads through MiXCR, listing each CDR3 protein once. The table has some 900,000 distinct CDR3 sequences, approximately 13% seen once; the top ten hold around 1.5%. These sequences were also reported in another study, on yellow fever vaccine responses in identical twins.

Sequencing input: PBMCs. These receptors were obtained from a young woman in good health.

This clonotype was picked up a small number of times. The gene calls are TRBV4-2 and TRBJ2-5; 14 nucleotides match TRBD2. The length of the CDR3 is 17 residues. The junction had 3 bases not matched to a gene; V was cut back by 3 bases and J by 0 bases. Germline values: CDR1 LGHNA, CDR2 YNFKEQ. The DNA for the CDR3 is TGTGCCAGCAGCCAGGGACTAGCGGGGGACTACCAAGAGACCCAGTACTTC. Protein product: CASSQGLAGDYQETQYF.

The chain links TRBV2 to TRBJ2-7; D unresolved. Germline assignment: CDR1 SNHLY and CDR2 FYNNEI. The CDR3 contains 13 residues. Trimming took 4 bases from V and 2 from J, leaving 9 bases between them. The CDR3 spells CASSATVTYEQYF. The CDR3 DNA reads TGTGCCAGCAGTGCTACAGTGACCTACGAGCAGTACTTC.

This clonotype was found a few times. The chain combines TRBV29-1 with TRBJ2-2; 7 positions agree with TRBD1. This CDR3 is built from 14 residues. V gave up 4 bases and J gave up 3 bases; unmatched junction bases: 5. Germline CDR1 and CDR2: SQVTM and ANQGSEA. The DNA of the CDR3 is TGCAGCGTTGGAGACACAGGGGACACCGGGGAGCTGTTTTTT. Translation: CSVGDTGDTGELFF.

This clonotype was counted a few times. The CDR3 sequence: CSASTGWVNQETQYF. CDR3 nucleotides: TGCAGTGCTAGTACGGGGTGGGTTAACCAAGAGACCCAGTACTTC. The chain employs TRBV20-1 and TRBJ2-5; possibly TRBD2 for D (5 bases). This CDR3 is 15 amino acids long. The germline gives CDR1 DFQATT, CDR2 SNEGSKA (reference sequence). The V gene lost 3 bases and the J gene lost 0 bases, with 14 bases spanning the gap.

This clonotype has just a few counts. CDR3 residues: CASTRAKGSPLHF. CDR3 in DNA: TGTGCCAGCACTCGCGCTAAAGGGTCACCCCTCCACTTT. The chain employs TRBV6-1 and TRBJ1-6; D is unresolved. V was shortened by 7 bases and J by 10 bases, with 14 bases between the two germline ends. The CDR3 is 13 amino acids. Germline CDR1 is MNHNS and CDR2 is SASEGT.

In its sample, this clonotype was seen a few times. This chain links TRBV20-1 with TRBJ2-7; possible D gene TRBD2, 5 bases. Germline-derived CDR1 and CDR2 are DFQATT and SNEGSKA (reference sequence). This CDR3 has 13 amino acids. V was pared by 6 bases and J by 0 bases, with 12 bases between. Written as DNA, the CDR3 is TGCAGTGCCATAGGACTTGCCTCCTACGAGCAGTACTTC. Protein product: CSAIGLASYEQYF.

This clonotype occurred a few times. DNA for the CDR3: TGCAGTGCTAGAGATTTAGGACAGGTCCTACTGAGCTCCTACAATGAGCAGTTCTTC. Protein sequence: CSARDLGQVLLSSYNEQFF. J is TRBJ2-1 and V is TRBV20-1; 7 bases line up with TRBD1. Germline V gives CDR1 DFQATT, CDR2 SNEGSKA (reference sequence). V gave up 0 bases and J gave up 0 bases; unmatched junction bases: 14. This CDR3 is built from 19 residues.

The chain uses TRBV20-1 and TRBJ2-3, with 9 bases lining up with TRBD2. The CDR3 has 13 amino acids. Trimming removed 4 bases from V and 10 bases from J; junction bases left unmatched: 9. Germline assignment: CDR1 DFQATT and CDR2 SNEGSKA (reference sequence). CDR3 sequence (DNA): TGCAGTGCTACTATAGCGGGAGTAGACGCGCAGTATTTT. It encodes CSATIAGVDAQYF.

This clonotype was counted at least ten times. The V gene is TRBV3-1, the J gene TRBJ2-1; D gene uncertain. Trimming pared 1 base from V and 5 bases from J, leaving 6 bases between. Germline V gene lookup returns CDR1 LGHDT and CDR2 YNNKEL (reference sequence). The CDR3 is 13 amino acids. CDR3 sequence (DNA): TGTGCCAGCAGCCAAGCCTACAACAATGAGCAGTTCTTC. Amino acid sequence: CASSQAYNNEQFF.

CDR3: CATSSPKRAYNEQFF. In DNA form, the CDR3 reads TGTGCCACCAGTTCCCCCAAGCGGGCTTACAATGAGCAGTTCTTC. This chain joins TRBV24-1 and TRBJ2-1; D might be TRBD2 (6 bases). This CDR3 comprises 15 residues. Germline loops: CDR1 KGHDR, CDR2 SFDVKD. Between the trimmed V and J ends, which lost 6 bases and 4 bases, there was a span of 15 bases.

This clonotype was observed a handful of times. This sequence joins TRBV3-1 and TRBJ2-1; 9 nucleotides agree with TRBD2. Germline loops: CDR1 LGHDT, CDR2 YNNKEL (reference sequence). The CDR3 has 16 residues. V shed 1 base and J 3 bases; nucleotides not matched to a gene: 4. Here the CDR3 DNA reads TGTGCCAGCAGCCAAGGGGGACTAGCAAACTACAATGAGCAGTTCTTC. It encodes CASSQGGLANYNEQFF.

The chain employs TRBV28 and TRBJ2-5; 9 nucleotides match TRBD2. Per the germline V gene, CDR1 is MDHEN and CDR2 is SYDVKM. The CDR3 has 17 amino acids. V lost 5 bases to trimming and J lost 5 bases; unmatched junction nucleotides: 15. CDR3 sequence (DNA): TGTGCCAGCAGTCCATCCCGCAGGCGGGAGGGCCGGGAGACCCAGTACTTC. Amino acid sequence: CASSPSRRREGRETQYF.

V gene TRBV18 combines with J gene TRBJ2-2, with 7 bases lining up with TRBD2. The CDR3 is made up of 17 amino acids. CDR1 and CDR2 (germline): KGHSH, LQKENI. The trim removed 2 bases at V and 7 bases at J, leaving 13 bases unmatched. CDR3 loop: CASSPGGGRSGVGELFF. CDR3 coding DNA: TGTGCCAGCTCACCAGGCGGGGGTCGCAGCGGTGTCGGGGAGCTGTTTTTT.

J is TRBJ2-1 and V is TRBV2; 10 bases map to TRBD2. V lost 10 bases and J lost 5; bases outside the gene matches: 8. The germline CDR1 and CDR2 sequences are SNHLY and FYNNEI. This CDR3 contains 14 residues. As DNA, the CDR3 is TGTGCCACCGGGACTAGCGATTGGGACAATGAGCAGTTCTTC. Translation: CATGTSDWDNEQFF.

The DNA for the CDR3 is TGTGCCAGCAGTTACGCGGGGCCCACTGAAGCTTTCTTT. This translates into CASSYAGPTEAFF. The chain links TRBV27 to TRBJ1-1; D is perhaps TRBD1 (5 bases). CDR1 and CDR2 from the germline V gene are MNHEY and SMNVEV (reference sequence). The CDR3 extends over 13 amino acids. Trimming removed 4 bases at V and 4 bases at J, with 10 bases between.

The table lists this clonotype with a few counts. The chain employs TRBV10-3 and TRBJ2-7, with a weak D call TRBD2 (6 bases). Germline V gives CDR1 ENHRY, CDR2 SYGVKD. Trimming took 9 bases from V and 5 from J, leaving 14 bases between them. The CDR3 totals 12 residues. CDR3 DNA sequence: TGTGCCATTGGGCCGGGGGTAAACGAGCAGTACGTC. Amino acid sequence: CAIGPGVNEQYV.

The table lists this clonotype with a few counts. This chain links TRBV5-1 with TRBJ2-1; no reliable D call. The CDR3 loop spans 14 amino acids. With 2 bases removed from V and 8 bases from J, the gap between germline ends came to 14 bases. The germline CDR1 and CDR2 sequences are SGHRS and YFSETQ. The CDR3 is CASSLAQPRDEQFF. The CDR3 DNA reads TGCGCCAGCAGCTTAGCTCAGCCAAGGGATGAGCAGTTCTTC.

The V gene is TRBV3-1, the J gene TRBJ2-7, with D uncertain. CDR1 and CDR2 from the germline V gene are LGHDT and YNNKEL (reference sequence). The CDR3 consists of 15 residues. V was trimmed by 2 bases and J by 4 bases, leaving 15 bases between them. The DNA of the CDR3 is TGTGCCAGCAGCCAATCATCACACCTACAATACGAGCAGTACTTC. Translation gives CASSQSSHLQYEQYF.

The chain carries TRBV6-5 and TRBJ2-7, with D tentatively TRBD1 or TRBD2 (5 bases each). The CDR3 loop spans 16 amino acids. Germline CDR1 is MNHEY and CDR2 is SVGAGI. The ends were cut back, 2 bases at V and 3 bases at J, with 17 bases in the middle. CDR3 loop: CASSYRFGTVLYEQYF. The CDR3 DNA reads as TGTGCCAGCAGTTACCGTTTTGGGACGGTGCTCTACGAGCAGTACTTC.

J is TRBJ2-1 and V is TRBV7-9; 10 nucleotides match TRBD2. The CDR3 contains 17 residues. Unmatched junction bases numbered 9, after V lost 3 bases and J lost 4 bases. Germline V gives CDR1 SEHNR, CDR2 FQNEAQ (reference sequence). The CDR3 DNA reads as TGTGCCAGCAGCTTGGGATTGGGACTAGCGTCATACAATGAGCAGTTCTTC. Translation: CASSLGLGLASYNEQFF. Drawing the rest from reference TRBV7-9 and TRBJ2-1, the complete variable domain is DTGVSQNPRHKITKRGQNVTFRCDPISEHNRLYWYRQTLGQGPEFLTYFQNEAQLEKSRLLSDRFSAERPKGSFSTLEIQRTEQGDSAMYLCASSLGLGLASYNEQFFGPGTRLTVL.